The present T cell receptor (beta chain) was sequenced within a study of control samples from healthy donors and cancer patients. The table lists this clone with a count of one. The data were produced by immunoSEQ multiplex PCR, yet TCRdb's version contains in-frame clones alone and is incomplete. The table has about 170,000 clones, roughly 92% seen once. Germline assignment: CDR1 MGHRA and CDR2 YSYEKL. Trimming shortened V by 1 base and J by 1 base, and 17 bases separated the two germline ends. This CDR3 has 18 residues. The gene calls are TRBV4-1 and TRBJ1-3; D may be TRBD1 (6 bases). This receptor was taken from a woman aged 18 to 35 in good health. Sequenced sample: blood. This chain's CDR3 is CASSQATRAGASGNTIYF. CDR3 DNA: TGCGCCAGCAGCCAAGCTACTCGCGCAGGGGCTTCTGGAAACACCATATATTTT.